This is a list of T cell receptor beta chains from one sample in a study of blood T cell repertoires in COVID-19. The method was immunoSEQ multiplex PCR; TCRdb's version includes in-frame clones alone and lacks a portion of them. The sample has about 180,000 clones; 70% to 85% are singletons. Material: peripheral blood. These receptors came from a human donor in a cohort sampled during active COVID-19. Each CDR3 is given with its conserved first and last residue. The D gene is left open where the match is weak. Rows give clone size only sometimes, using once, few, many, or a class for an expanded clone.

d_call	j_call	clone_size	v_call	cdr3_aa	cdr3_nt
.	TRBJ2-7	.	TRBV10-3	CAISRDTNYEQYF	TGTGCCATCAGTCGGGACACCAACTACGAGCAGTACTTC
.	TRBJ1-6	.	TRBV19	CASIESGTNNSPLHF	TGTGCCAGTATCGAGAGCGGGACTAATAATTCACCCCTCCACTTT
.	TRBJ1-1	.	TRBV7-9	CASSLAQNTEAFF	TGTGCCAGCAGCTTAGCCCAGAACACTGAAGCTTTCTTT
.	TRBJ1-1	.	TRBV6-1	CASSELPEAFF	TGTGCCAGCAGTGAACTACCTGAAGCTTTCTTT
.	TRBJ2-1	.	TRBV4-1	CASSQDQVGEQFF	TGCGCCAGCAGCCAAGATCAAGTCGGGGAGCAGTTCTTC
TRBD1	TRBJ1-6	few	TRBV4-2	CASSHGTDEVNSPLHF	TGTGCCAGCAGCCATGGGACAGACGAAGTAAATTCACCCCTCCACTTT
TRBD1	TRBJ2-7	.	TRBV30	CAWSALIPGQGFEQYF	TGTGCCTGGAGTGCCTTAATTCCGGGACAGGGGTTCGAGCAGTACTTC
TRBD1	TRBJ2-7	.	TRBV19	CASSIGDRDYEQYF	TGTGCCAGTAGTATTGGGGACAGGGACTACGAGCAGTACTTC
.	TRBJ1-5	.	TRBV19	CATGAGVGNQPQHF	TGTGCCACGGGTGCCGGCGTAGGAAATCAGCCCCAGCATTTT
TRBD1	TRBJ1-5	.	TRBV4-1	CASSQPGQASNQPQHF	TGCGCCAGCAGCCAACCCGGACAGGCTAGCAATCAGCCCCAGCATTTT
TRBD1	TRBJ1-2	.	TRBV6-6	CASSRDRGLFGYTF	TGTGCCAGCAGTCGGGACAGGGGACTCTTTGGCTACACCTTC
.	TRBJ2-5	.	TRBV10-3	CAISGGETQYF	TGTGCCATCAGTGGAGGGGAGACCCAGTACTTC
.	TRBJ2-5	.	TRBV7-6	CASSLPGNQETQYF	TGTGCCAGCAGCTTACCGGGAAACCAAGAGACCCAGTACTTC